This entry lists 29 T cell receptor beta chains sequenced from one sample in a study of quantifying T cell responses using KT2 cells. About the study: RNA was reverse transcribed with TCR alpha and beta constant-region primers.

A single-stranded UMI oligo with SP2 sequence was ligated to cDNA 3' ends. The first PCR ran 3 to 5 cycles with an equimolar RC1.1 and RC1.2 beta primer mix. TCRdb re-analysed the UMI-ligation and nested PCR reads in MiXCR, keeping a single row per CDR3 protein. The profile covers 45,000 to 65,000 distinct CDR3 sequences, with approximately 13% appearing a single time and roughly 10% taken by the ten largest. The sequenced material came from PBMCs spiked with cells of the T cell clone KT2. The receptors stem from a human donor.

This clonotype was recorded a few times. V gene TRBV9 combines with J gene TRBJ2-1, with 7 bases aligning to TRBD2. Germline V gives CDR1 SGDLS, CDR2 YYNGEE. The CDR3 sequence is 18 residues long. The junction had 14 bases not matched to a gene; V was cut back by 1 base and J by 4 bases. CDR3 protein: CASSVRAGLAGLYNEQFF. In DNA, the CDR3 is TGTGCCAGCAGCGTAAGGGCCGGGTTAGCGGGCCTATACAATGAGCAGTTCTTC.

By its share, this clonotype is medium-sized. This sequence joins TRBV4-2 and TRBJ2-5; D is perhaps TRBD1 (6 bases). There are 15 residues in the CDR3. The germline CDR1 and CDR2 sequences are LGHNA and YNFKEQ. Deletions cut 0 bases from V and 5 bases from J, with 13 bases between. The CDR3 DNA reads as TGTGCCAGCAGCCAAGAACTGGGGGCAAGCGAGACCCAGTACTTC. Translation: CASSQELGASETQYF.

The chain uses TRBV6-6 and TRBJ1-1; D unclear. The CDR3 consists of 11 residues. Germline CDR1 and CDR2: MNHNY and SVGAGI (reference sequence). The ends were cut back, 4 bases at V and 7 bases at J, with 7 bases in the middle. The CDR3 is CASSSTVEAFF. CDR3 DNA sequence: TGTGCCAGCAGTTCGACGGTTGAAGCTTTCTTT.

This clonotype has a handful of counts. This sequence joins TRBV2 and TRBJ2-2, with TRBD1 identical over 8 bases. The CDR3 spans 16 residues. Germline CDR1 reads SNHLY; CDR2 reads FYNNEI. J gave up 3 bases and V 6 bases, and 9 bases lay outside the gene matches. The CDR3 loop is CASSRQGQAYTGELFF. The CDR3, as DNA: TGTGCCAGCAGCCGTCAGGGACAGGCGTACACCGGGGAGCTGTTTTTT. The variable domain in full, completed from reference TRBV2 and TRBJ2-2, reads EPEVTQTPSHQVTQMGQEVILRCVPISNHLYFYWYRQILGQKVEFLVSFYNNEISEKSEIFDDQFSVERPDGSNFTLKIRSTKLEDSAMYFCASSRQGQAYTGELFFGEGSRLTVL.

A few counts support this clonotype. J is TRBJ2-7 and V is TRBV6-5, with 7 bases identical to TRBD1. Germline V lookup: CDR1 MNHEY, CDR2 SVGAGI. V lost 0 bases and J lost 2; bases outside the gene matches: 7. The CDR3 has 16 residues. The CDR3 region has the DNA TGTGCCAGCAGTTACTCCCGGACAGGTCGCCCCTACGAGCAGTACTTC. It specifies CASSYSRTGRPYEQYF.

This clonotype showed up just a few times. The CDR3 protein is CASSPGGAYNEQFF. CDR3 nucleotides: TGTGCCAGCAGCCCAGGTGGTGCCTACAATGAGCAGTTCTTC. The rearrangement joins TRBV7-6 to TRBJ2-1; D gene unclear. The CDR3 is made up of 14 amino acids. V was shortened by 5 bases and J by 2 bases, with 10 bases between the two germline ends. From germline, CDR1 is SGHVS and CDR2 FNYEAQ.

This chain links TRBV15 with TRBJ2-3; 7 bases match TRBD2. Germline values: CDR1 LNHNV, CDR2 YYDKDF (reference sequence). This CDR3 spans 16 amino acids. The ends lost 0 bases at V and 2 bases at J; junction bases unmatched: 5. The CDR3, as DNA: TGTGCCACCAGCAGAGATGCGGGAGCGACCACAGATACGCAGTATTTT. Translation: CATSRDAGATTDTQYF.

The chain links TRBV6-5 to TRBJ2-7; maybe TRBD2 (6 bases). Trimming shortened V by 5 bases and J by 6 bases, and 20 bases separated the two germline ends. The CDR3 spans 15 residues. CDR1 and CDR2 from the germline V gene are MNHEY and SVGAGI. The CDR3 loop reads CASSPSGEPSIEQYF. The CDR3 coding sequence is TGTGCCAGCAGTCCCTCGGGGGAGCCCTCGATCGAGCAGTACTTC.

The chain joins TRBV10-3 to TRBJ2-7; D perhaps matches TRBD2 (6 bases). This CDR3 contains 15 residues. Between the trimmed V and J ends, which lost 6 bases and 2 bases, there was a span of 17 bases. Germline V gene sequence: CDR1 ENHRY, CDR2 SYGVKD. CDR3 residues: CAIREAAGQPYEQYF. CDR3 in DNA: TGTGCCATCAGGGAAGCTGCGGGGCAACCCTACGAGCAGTACTTC.

This clonotype showed up many times. V is TRBV2 and J is TRBJ2-7; D is ambiguous. This CDR3 is built from 11 residues. The germline CDR1 and CDR2 sequences are SNHLY and FYNNEI. Trimming removed 5 bases from V and 6 bases from J, with 8 bases in between. This chain's CDR3 is CASSNTAEQYF. CDR3 DNA sequence: TGTGCCAGCAGTAACACTGCCGAGCAGTACTTC.

This clonotype has at least ten counts. The CDR3 spells CASTAYNSPLHF. As DNA, the CDR3 is TGTGCCAGCACGGCCTATAATTCACCCCTCCACTTT. This chain links TRBV12-3 or TRBV12-4 with TRBJ1-6; D remains unclear. The CDR3 spans 12 residues. Trimming stripped 7 bases from V and 2 bases from J, with 3 bases between.

This clonotype was recorded many times. The chain combines TRBV2 with TRBJ2-7; the D gene is possibly TRBD2 (6 bases). Trimming took off 7 bases at V and 6 bases at J, with 16 bases between the two ends. This CDR3 is 13 amino acids long. Germline CDR1 reads SNHLY; CDR2 reads FYNNEI. DNA for the CDR3: TGTGCCAGCACCGGGAGTGCCCCGCTCGAGCAGTACTTC. It yields the protein CASTGSAPLEQYF.

The genes are TRBV6-2 or TRBV6-3 and TRBJ2-7; TRBD1 agrees at 9 bases. CDR1 and CDR2 from the germline V gene are MNHEY and SVGEGT. The CDR3 length is 12 residues. J lost 3 bases, V lost 6 bases, and 0 bases had no gene match. The CDR3 sequence is CASRTGGYEQYF. In DNA, the CDR3 is TGTGCCAGCAGGACAGGGGGCTACGAGCAGTACTTC.

This chain joins TRBV2 and TRBJ1-4; maybe TRBD1 (6 bases). Trimming cost V 6 bases and J 5 bases, with 7 bases left between them. The CDR3 loop spans 12 amino acids. From germline, CDR1 is SNHLY and CDR2 FYNNEI. CDR3 DNA sequence: TGTGCCAGCAGAACAGGGAATGAAAAACTGTTTTTT. It is translated as CASRTGNEKLFF.

The chain recombines TRBV12-5 with TRBJ2-7, with 8 bases fitting TRBD1. The CDR3 totals 16 residues. CDR1 is LGHNT and CDR2 is FRNRAP in the germline V gene. J was trimmed by 0 bases and V by 3 bases; bases with no gene match: 7. The CDR3 DNA follows: TGTGCTAGTGGTTTCGTGACAGGGGCCAGCTCCTACGAGCAGTACTTC. The encoded protein is CASGFVTGASSYEQYF.

V and J are TRBV20-1 and TRBJ2-7; 7 bases map to TRBD1. This CDR3 is 12 amino acids long. Germline CDR1 is DFQATT and CDR2 is SNEGSKA (reference sequence). With V trimmed by 6 bases and J by 2 bases, 4 bases remained unmatched. In DNA, the CDR3 is TGCAGTGCAAAGGGACAGACCTACGAGCAGTACTTC. Amino acid sequence: CSAKGQTYEQYF.

This clonotype was recorded a few times. The chain has TRBV4-3 and TRBJ2-1, with 7 bases that match TRBD1. The germline gives CDR1 LGHNA, CDR2 YSLEER. V trimming: 3 bases; J trimming: 9 bases; junction bases outside the gene matches: 2. The CDR3 consists of 12 residues. CDR3 region: CASSHNRGEQFF. As DNA, the CDR3 is TGCGCCAGCAGCCATAACAGGGGTGAGCAGTTCTTC.

This clonotype was detected only a few times. This chain joins TRBV20-1 and TRBJ2-4; the D is unclear. From germline, CDR1 is DFQATT and CDR2 SNEGSKA (reference sequence). V was shortened by 5 bases and J by 1 base, with 9 bases between the two germline ends. CDR3 length equals 13 residues. The CDR3 is CSALSFAKNIQYF. The DNA for the CDR3 is TGCAGTGCTTTGTCGTTTGCCAAAAACATTCAGTACTTC.

This clonotype has ten or more counts. The chain has TRBV4-2 and TRBJ2-3; no reliable D call. With 0 bases removed from V and 2 bases from J, the gap between germline ends came to 12 bases. The CDR3 loop spans 16 amino acids. Germline V lookup: CDR1 LGHNA, CDR2 YNFKEQ. The CDR3 loop reads CASSQDPGIHTDTQYF. CDR3 DNA sequence: TGTGCCAGCAGCCAAGATCCGGGTATCCACACAGATACGCAGTATTTT.

This sequence joins TRBV4-1 and TRBJ1-1; D ambiguous. Trimming shortened V by 4 bases and J by 3 bases, and 18 bases separated the two germline ends. Germline CDR1 reads MGHRA; CDR2 reads YSYEKL. The CDR3 spans 16 residues. In DNA form, the CDR3 reads TGCGCCAGCAGCCTAAGCTTGCGGGTTTCGGACACTGAAGCTTTCTTT. Translating it yields CASSLSLRVSDTEAFF.

This sequence joins TRBV2 and TRBJ2-2; D gene ambiguous. The CDR3 runs to 13 residues. CDR1 and CDR2 (germline): SNHLY, FYNNEI. V was cut by 4 bases and J by 9 bases, with 12 bases left in between. CDR3 sequence: CASSALSGRELFF. For the CDR3, the DNA is TGTGCCAGCAGTGCGTTAAGTGGGAGGGAGCTGTTTTTT.

In this sample, this clonotype turned up many times. The gene calls are TRBV4-1 and TRBJ2-2, with TRBD1 as a possible D gene (6 bases). The germline V gene has CDR1 MGHRA and CDR2 YSYEKL. The CDR3 is made up of 13 amino acids. The ends were cut back, 5 bases at V and 7 bases at J, with 11 bases in the middle. The CDR3 loop is CASSSTGLGELFF. In DNA form, the CDR3 reads TGCGCCAGCAGCTCCACAGGGCTCGGGGAGCTGTTTTTT.

The table lists this clonotype with many counts. The chain is built from TRBV5-1 and TRBJ1-4; 7 positions agree with TRBD1. Germline CDR1 reads SGHRS; CDR2 reads YFSETQ. V was pared by 3 bases and J by 8 bases, with 7 bases of the junction left unmatched. This CDR3 has 14 amino acids. CDR3 amino acids: CASSSRGREEKLFF. CDR3 DNA sequence: TGCGCCAGCAGCTCAAGGGGGCGGGAGGAAAAACTGTTTTTT.

This chain connects TRBV25-1 to TRBJ1-1; 7 bases are a match to TRBD1. Per the germline V gene, CDR1 is MGHDK and CDR2 is SYGVNS. Trimming cost V 1 base and J 1 base; bases outside gene matches: 9. The CDR3 length is 17 residues. This CDR3 is CASSESRQGSRNTEAFF. CDR3 sequence (DNA): TGTGCCAGCAGTGAATCCCGACAGGGATCTAGGAACACTGAAGCTTTCTTT. Together with reference TRBV25-1 and TRBJ1-1, the CDR3 gives the full variable domain: EADIYQTPRYLVIGTGKKITLECSQTMGHDKMYWYQQDPGMELHLIHYSYGVNSTEKGDLSSESTVSRIRTEHFPLTLESARPSHTSQYLCASSESRQGSRNTEAFFGQGTRLTVV.

This clonotype is classed as medium-sized (0.01 to 0.1%). V is TRBV7-2 and J is TRBJ1-2; 9 bases map to TRBD1. Germline CDR1 is SGHTA and CDR2 is FQGNSA. The CDR3 runs 14 residues. V was pared by 5 bases and J by 7 bases, with 8 bases of the junction left unmatched. CDR3 residues: CASSIVDRGVGYTF. The CDR3 bases are TGTGCCAGCAGCATAGTGGACAGGGGTGTTGGCTACACCTTC.

The V gene is TRBV25-1, the J gene TRBJ2-5, with 8 positions matching TRBD1. J gave up 4 bases and V 5 bases, and 9 bases lay outside the gene matches. CDR3 length equals 15 residues. The germline CDR1 and CDR2 sequences are MGHDK and SYGVNS. In DNA, the CDR3 is TGTGCCAGCAGTCCACTGACAGGGGTCGTAGAGACCCAGTACTTC. Translated, it gives CASSPLTGVVETQYF. The full variable domain, with the rest looked up from reference TRBV25-1 and TRBJ2-5, is EADIYQTPRYLVIGTGKKITLECSQTMGHDKMYWYQQDPGMELHLIHYSYGVNSTEKGDLSSESTVSRIRTEHFPLTLESARPSHTSQYLCASSPLTGVVETQYFGPGTRLLVL.

This clonotype was detected many times. The chain uses TRBV12-3 or TRBV12-4 and TRBJ2-1; D is possibly TRBD2 (6 bases). This CDR3 has 14 amino acids. Trimming took off 6 bases at V and 9 bases at J, with 18 bases between the two ends. The CDR3 reads CASRSSRDSSEQFF. CDR3 nucleotide sequence: TGTGCCAGCAGGTCCTCCCGGGACTCCTCTGAGCAGTTCTTC.

There are many counts of this clonotype. The V and J genes are TRBV20-1 and TRBJ2-5; 7 nucleotides agree with TRBD2. CDR1 is DFQATT, CDR2 SNEGSKA, per germline (reference sequence). The CDR3 length is 16 residues. With V trimmed by 3 bases and J by 0 bases, 10 bases remained unmatched. The CDR3 here is CSARDWRESHQETQYF. The CDR3 DNA reads TGCAGTGCTAGGGACTGGCGGGAGTCCCACCAAGAGACCCAGTACTTC.

In its sample, this clonotype was seen a few times. The rearrangement uses TRBV9 and TRBJ2-3, with D unresolved. The germline gives CDR1 SGDLS, CDR2 YYNGEE. Trimming removed 0 bases from V and 0 bases from J, with 11 bases in between. The CDR3 extends over 16 amino acids. This CDR3 is CASSVVLAPSTDTQYF. The DNA of the CDR3 is TGTGCCAGCAGCGTAGTTCTGGCGCCTAGCACAGATACGCAGTATTTT.